This T cell receptor (beta chain) was recovered during a study of blood T cells in healthy people across ages. PCR was performed a second time for about 6 to 11 cycles using a sample-barcoded 5' primer and a J-beta primer mix. One entry per CDR3 protein results from TCRdb running MiXCR on the 5' RACE reads. The sample holds 500,000 to 700,000 distinct CDR3 sequences; about 28% are singletons and the top ten take roughly 14%. Germline V lookup: CDR1 DFQATT, CDR2 SNEGSKA (reference sequence). The CDR3 totals 13 residues. Trimming at V came to 4 bases and at J to 6 bases, leaving 5 bases not matched to a gene.

V gene TRBV20-1 combines with J gene TRBJ1-5; 8 bases align to TRBD1. The clonotype comes from a woman of 80 years or more in good health. The material sequenced was blood. CDR3: CSATTGVSQPQHF. The CDR3 region has the DNA TGCAGTGCTACGACAGGGGTCAGTCAGCCCCAGCATTTT.